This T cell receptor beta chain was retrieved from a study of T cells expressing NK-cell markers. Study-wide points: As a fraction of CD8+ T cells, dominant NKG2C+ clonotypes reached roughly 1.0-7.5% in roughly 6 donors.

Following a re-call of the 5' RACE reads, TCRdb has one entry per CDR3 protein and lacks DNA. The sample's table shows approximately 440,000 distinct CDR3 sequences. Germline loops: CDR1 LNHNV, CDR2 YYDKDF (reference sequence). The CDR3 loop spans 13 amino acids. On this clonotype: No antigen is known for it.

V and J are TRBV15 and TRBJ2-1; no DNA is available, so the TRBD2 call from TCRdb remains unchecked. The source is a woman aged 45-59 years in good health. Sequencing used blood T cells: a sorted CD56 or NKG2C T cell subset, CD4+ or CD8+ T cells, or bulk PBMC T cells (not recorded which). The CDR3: CATAAGGLNEQFF.